This T cell receptor (beta chain) comes out of a study of blood T cell repertoires in COVID-19. Here immunoSEQ multiplex PCR was the method, and the copy in TCRdb shows in-frame clones only, minus some. The sample records approximately 110,000 clones, approximately 85% being singletons. The CDR3 contains 13 residues. From germline, CDR1 is ENHRY and CDR2 SYGVKD. The V end lost 5 bases, the J end lost 5 bases, and 13 bases lay between the germline ends. The chain couples TRBV10-3 to TRBJ2-7, with D possibly TRBD1 on 7 matching bases. Sequencing was carried out using peripheral blood. This clonotype was sampled from a man in his fifties or sixties with acute or convalescent COVID-19. The CDR3 sequence: CAISLRGVDEQYF. The DNA for the CDR3 is TGTGCCATCAGTCTCAGGGGGGTGGACGAGCAGTACTTC.